This T cell receptor (beta chain) appears in the sequencing data of a study of control samples from healthy donors and cancer patients. This table comes from immunoSEQ multiplex PCR, and its TCRdb copy is limited to in-frame clones, with some not included. The sample yields 150,000 to 200,000 clones, 96% seen once. V was trimmed by 1 base and J by 1 base, leaving 9 bases between them. The CDR3 extends over 15 amino acids. Germline-derived CDR1 and CDR2 are SGHRS and YFSETQ. The sequence derives from a woman aged 25 to 39 in good health. The J gene is TRBJ1-5, the V gene TRBV5-1, with D possibly being TRBD1 (5 bases). Sequencing was performed on blood. This CDR3 reads CASSLSEGSNQPQHF. For the CDR3, the DNA is TGCGCCAGCAGCTTGTCAGAGGGGAGCAATCAGCCCCAGCATTTT.